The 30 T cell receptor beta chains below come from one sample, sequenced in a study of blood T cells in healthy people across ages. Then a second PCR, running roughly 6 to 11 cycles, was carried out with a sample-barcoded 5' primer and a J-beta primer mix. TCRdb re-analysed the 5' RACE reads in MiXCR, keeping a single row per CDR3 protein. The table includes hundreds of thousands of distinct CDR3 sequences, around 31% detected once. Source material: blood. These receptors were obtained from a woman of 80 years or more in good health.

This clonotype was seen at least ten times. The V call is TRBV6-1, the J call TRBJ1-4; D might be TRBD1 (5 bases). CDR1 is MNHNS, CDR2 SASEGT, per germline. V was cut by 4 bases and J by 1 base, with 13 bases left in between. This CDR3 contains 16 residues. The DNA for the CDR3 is TGTGCCAGCAGTGCGACAGTAGGTGTAACTAATGAAAAACTGTTTTTT. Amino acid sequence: CASSATVGVTNEKLFF.

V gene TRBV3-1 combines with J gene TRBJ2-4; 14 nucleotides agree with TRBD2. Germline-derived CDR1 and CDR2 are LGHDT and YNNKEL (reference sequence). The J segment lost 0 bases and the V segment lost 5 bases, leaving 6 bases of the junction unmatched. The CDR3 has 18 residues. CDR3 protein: CASSLGTSGGRAKNIQYF. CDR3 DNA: TGTGCCAGCAGCTTAGGGACTAGCGGGGGCAGAGCCAAAAACATTCAGTACTTC.

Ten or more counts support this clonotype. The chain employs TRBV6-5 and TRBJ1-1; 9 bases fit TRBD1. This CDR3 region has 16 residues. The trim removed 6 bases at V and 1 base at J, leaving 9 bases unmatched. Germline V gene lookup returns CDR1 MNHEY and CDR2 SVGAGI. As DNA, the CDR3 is TGTGCCAGCAGACTCGGTCCGGGACAGGGGAACACTGAAGCTTTCTTT. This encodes CASRLGPGQGNTEAFF.

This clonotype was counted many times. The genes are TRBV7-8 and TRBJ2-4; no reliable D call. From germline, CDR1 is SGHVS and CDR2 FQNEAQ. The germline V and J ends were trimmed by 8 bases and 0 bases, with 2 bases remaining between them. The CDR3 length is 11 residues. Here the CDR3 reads CASGAKNIQYF. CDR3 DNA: TGTGCCAGCGGAGCCAAAAACATTCAGTACTTC.

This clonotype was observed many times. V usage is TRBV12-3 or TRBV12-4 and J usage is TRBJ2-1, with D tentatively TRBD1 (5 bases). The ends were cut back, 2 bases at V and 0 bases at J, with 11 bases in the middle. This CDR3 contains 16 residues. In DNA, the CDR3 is TGTGCCAGCAGTTTAAGACAGCTTAGCTCCTACAATGAGCAGTTCTTC. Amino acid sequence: CASSLRQLSSYNEQFF.

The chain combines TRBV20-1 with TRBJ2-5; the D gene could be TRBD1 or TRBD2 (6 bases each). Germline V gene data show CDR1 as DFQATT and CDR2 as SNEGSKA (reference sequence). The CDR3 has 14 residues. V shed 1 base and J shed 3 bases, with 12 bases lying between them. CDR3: CSARVAGGKETQYF. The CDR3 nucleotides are TGCAGTGCTAGAGTAGCCGGGGGCAAAGAGACCCAGTACTTC.

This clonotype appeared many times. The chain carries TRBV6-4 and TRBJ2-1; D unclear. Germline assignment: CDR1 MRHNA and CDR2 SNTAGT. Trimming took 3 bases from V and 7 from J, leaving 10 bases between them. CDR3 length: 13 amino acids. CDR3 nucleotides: TGTGCCAGCAGTGATCCCGGTGGGAATGAGCAGTTCTTC. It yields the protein CASSDPGGNEQFF.

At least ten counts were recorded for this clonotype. CDR3 DNA: TGTGCCAGCAGCTTACGGACAGGGGCCGGGATCACCGGGGAGCTGTTTTTT. Encoded protein: CASSLRTGAGITGELFF. The chain couples TRBV7-9 to TRBJ2-2; 9 bases are shared with TRBD1. Trimming took 2 bases from V and 4 from J; bases not matched to a gene: 8. CDR3 length equals 17 residues. The germline V gene encodes CDR1 SEHNR and CDR2 FQNEAQ (reference sequence).

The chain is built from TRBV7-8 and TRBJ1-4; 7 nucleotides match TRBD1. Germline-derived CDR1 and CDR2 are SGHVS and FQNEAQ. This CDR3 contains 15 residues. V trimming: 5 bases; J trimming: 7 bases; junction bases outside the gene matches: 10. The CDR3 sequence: CASSLMTGFSEKLFF. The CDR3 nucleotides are TGTGCCAGCAGCCTGATGACAGGGTTTAGTGAAAAACTGTTTTTT.

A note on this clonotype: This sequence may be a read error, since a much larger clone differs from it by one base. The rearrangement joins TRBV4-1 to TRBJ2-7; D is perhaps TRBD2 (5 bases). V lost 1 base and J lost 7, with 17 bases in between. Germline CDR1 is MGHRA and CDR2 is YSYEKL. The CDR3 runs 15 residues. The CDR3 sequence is CASSQGLSGYNEQYF. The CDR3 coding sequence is TGCGCCAGCAGCCAAGGGCTGAGCGGCTACAATGAGCAGTACTTC.

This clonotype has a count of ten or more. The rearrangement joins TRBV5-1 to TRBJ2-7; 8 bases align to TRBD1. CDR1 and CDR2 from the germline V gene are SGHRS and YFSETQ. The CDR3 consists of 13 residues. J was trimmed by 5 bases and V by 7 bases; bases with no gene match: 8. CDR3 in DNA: TGCGCCAGCGCTGGACAGGGTAGGAACGAGCAGTACTTC. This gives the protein CASAGQGRNEQYF.

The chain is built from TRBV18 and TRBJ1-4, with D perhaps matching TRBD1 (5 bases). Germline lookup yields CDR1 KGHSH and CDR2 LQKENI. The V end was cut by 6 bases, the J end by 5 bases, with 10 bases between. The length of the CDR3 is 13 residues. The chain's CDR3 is CASSLHRNEKLFF. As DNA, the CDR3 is TGTGCCAGCTCCCTCCACAGGAATGAAAAACTGTTTTTT. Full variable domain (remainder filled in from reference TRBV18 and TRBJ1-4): NAGVMQNPRHLVRRRGQEARLRCSPMKGHSHVYWYRQLPEEGLKFMVYLQKENIIDESGMPKERFSAEFPKEGPSILRIQQVVRGDSAAYFCASSLHRNEKLFFGSGTQLSVL.

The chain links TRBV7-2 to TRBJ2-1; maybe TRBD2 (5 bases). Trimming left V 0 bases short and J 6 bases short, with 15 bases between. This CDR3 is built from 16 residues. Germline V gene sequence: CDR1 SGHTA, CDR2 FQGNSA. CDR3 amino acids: CASSLARMRGSNEQFF. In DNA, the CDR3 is TGTGCCAGCAGCTTAGCGCGGATGCGAGGGTCCAATGAGCAGTTCTTC.

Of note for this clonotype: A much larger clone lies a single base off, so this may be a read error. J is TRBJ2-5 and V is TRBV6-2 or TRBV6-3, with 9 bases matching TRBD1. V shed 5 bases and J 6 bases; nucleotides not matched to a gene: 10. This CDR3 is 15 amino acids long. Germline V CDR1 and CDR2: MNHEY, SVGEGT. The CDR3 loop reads CASSPGQGPGKTQYF. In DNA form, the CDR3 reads TGTGCCAGCAGTCCGGGACAGGGCCCCGGGAAGACCCAGTACTTC.

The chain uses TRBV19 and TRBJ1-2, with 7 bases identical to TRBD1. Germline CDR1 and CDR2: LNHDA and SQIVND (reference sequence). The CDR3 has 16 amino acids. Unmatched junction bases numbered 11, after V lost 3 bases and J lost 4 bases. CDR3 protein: CASSIGGRGRVYGYTF. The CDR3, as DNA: TGTGCCAGTAGTATTGGAGGGAGGGGGCGAGTCTATGGCTACACCTTC.

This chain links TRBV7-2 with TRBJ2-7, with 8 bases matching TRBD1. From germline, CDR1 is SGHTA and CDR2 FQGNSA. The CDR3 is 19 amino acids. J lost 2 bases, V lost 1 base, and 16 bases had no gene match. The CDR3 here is CASSLVGLQGAIIAYEQYF. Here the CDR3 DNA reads TGTGCCAGCAGCTTAGTCGGTTTGCAGGGGGCGATAATAGCCTACGAGCAGTACTTC.

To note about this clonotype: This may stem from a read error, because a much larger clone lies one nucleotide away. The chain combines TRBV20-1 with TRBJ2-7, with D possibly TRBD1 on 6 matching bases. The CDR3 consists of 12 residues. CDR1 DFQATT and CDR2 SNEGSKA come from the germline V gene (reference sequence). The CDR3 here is CRAQRGSYEQYF. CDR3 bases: TGCAGGGCCCAGAGGGGGTCCTACGAGCAGTACTTC.

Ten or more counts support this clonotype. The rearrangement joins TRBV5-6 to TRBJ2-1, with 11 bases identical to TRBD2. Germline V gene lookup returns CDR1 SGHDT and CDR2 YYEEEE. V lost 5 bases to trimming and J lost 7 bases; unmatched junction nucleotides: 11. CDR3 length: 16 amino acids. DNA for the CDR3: TGTGCCAGCAGTCGAATAACTAGCGGGGGTAGTAATGAGCAGTTCTTC. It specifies CASSRITSGGSNEQFF.

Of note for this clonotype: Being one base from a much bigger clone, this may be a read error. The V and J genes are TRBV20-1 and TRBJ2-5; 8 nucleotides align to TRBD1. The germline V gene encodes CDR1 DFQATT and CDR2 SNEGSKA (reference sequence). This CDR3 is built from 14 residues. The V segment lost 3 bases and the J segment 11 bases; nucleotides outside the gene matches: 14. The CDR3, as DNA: TGCAGTGCTAGGCCCTTCGACAGGGGAGATGAGCAGTACTTC. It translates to CSARPFDRGDEQYF.

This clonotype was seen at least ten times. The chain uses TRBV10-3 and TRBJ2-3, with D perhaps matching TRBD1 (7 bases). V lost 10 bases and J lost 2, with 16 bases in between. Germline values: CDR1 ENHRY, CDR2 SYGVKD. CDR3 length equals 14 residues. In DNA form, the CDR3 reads TGTGCCACCGGAGGGGGACAGCACACAGATACGCAGTATTTT. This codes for CATGGGQHTDTQYF.

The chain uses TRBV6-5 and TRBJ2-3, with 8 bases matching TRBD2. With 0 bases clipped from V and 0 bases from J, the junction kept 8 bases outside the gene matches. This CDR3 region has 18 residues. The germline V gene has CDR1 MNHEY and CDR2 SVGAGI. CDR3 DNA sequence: TGTGCCAGCAGTTACTCGAGCGGGGGCCGAGTAAGCACAGATACGCAGTATTTT. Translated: CASSYSSGGRVSTDTQYF.

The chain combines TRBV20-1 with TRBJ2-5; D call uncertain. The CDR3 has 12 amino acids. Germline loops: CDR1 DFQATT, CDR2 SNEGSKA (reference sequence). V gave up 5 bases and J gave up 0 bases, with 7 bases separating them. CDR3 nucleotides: TGCAGTGCTCGGAAGGACCAAGAGACCCAGTACTTC. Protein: CSARKDQETQYF.

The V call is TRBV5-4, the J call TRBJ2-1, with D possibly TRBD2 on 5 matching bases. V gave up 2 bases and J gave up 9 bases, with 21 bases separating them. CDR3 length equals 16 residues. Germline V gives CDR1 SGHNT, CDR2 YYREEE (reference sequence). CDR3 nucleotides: TGTGCCAGCAGCTTAATTTCGGAACTCAGCGCGGGTGAGCAGTTCTTC. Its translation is CASSLISELSAGEQFF.

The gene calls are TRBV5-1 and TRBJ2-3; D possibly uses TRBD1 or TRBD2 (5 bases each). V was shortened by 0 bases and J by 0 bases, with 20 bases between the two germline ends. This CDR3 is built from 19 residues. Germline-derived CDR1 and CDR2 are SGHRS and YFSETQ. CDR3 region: CASSLGPGDLYHSTDTQYF. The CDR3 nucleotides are TGCGCCAGCAGCTTGGGCCCCGGGGACCTTTATCATAGCACAGATACGCAGTATTTT.

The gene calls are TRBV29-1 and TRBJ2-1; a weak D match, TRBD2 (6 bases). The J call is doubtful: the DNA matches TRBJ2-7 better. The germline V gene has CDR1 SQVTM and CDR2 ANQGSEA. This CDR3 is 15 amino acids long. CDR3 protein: CSVGRQSLSYNEQYF. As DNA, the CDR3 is TGCAGCGTCGGGAGACAGTCGCTCTCCTACAATGAGCAGTACTTC.

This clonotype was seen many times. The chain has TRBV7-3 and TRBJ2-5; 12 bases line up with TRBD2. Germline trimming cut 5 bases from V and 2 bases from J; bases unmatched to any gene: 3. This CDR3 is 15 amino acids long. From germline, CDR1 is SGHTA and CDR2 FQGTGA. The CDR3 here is CASSPTSGGQETQYF. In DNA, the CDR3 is TGTGCCAGCAGCCCGACTAGCGGGGGTCAAGAGACCCAGTACTTC. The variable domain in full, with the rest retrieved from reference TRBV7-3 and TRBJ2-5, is GAGVSQTPSNKVTEKGKYVELRCDPISGHTALYWYRQSLGQGPEFLIYFQGTGAADDSGLPNDRFFAVRPEGSVSTLKIQRTERGDSAVYLCASSPTSGGQETQYFGPGTRLLVL.

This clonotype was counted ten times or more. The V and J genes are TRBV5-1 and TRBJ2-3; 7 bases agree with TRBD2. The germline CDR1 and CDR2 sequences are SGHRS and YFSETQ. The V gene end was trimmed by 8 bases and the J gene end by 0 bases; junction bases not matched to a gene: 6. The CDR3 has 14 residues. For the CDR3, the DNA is TGCGCCAGTCTGCGGGGGATGAGCACAGATACGCAGTATTTT. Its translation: CASLRGMSTDTQYF. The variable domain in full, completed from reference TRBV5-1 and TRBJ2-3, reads KAGVTQTPRYLIKTRGQQVTLSCSPISGHRSVSWYQQTPGQGLQFLFEYFSETQRNKGNFPGRFSGRQFSNSRSEMNVSTLELGDSALYLCASLRGMSTDTQYFGPGTRLTVL.

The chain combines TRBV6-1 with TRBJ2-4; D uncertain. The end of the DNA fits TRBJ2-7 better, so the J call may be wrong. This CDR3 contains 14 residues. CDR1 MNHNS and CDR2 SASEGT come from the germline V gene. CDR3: CASTYSRVTHEQYF. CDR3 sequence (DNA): TGTGCCAGCACCTACTCGCGTGTAACCCACGAGCAGTACTTC.

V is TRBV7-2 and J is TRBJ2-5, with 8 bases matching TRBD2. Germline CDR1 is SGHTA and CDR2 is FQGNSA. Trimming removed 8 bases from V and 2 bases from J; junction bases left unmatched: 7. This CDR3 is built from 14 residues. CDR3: CASRTSQLQETQYF. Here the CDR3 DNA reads TGTGCCAGCCGGACTAGCCAACTACAAGAGACCCAGTACTTC.

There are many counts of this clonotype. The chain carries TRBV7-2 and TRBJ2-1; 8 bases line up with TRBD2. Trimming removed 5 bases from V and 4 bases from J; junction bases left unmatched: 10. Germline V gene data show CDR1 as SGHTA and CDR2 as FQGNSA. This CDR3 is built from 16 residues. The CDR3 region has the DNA TGTGCCAGCAGCCTCAACGGGGGGGCTGGTTACAATGAGCAGTTCTTC. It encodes CASSLNGGAGYNEQFF.